These 3 T cell receptor beta chains were all obtained from the same sample, sequenced in a study of CD8+ T cells in alopecia areata. cDNA serving as the sequencing template came from extracted, reverse transcribed RNA. Measured with immunoSEQ multiplex PCR; TCRdb has only the in-frame clones, and not every one. This sample has some 170,000 clones, with around 50% found just once. Material: CD4+ T cells sorted from blood, obtained at week 0. The receptors come from a human donor with alopecia areata.

The J gene is TRBJ2-2, the V gene TRBV29-1; 8 bases fit TRBD2. V gave up 6 bases and J gave up 3 bases; unmatched junction bases: 6. The CDR3 is made up of 14 amino acids. Germline loops: CDR1 SQVTM, CDR2 ANQGSEA. The CDR3 loop is CSVSGRGDTGELFF. In DNA form, the CDR3 reads TGCAGCGTCTCCGGGAGGGGGGACACCGGGGAGCTGTTTTTT.

The V gene is TRBV15, the J gene TRBJ2-3; tentative D call: TRBD2 (7 bases). Trimming took 1 base from V and 8 from J, leaving 25 bases between them. CDR3 length: 18 amino acids. CDR1 and CDR2 from the germline V gene are LNHNV and YYDKDF (reference sequence). The chain's CDR3 is CATSRVGLGGDLSSTQYF. The CDR3 DNA reads as TGTGCCACCAGCAGAGTCGGGCTAGGGGGGGACCTAAGTTCTACGCAGTATTTT.

The CDR3 nucleotides read TGTGCCAGCAGCTTCGTGGGGGGCGGTAGGTCACCCCTCCACTTT. It yields the protein CASSFVGGGRSPLHF. This chain uses TRBV5-8 with TRBJ1-6; D might be TRBD1 (6 bases). This CDR3 is 15 amino acids long. V lost 2 bases to trimming and J lost 10 bases, with 16 bases between them. The V gene's germline CDR1 is SGHTS and CDR2 YDEGEE.